The following is a T cell receptor (beta chain) sequence with its context. What this receptor recognizes is not known. No base qualities exist here, and no much larger clone lies one base off it. This specimen comes from a study of blood T cell repertoires in COVID-19 (dated by TCRdb to the early 2020s). The study in broad terms: Samples covering the acute and convalescent phases of COVID-19 were provided by collaborators in the United States, Italy and Spain. Samples came from the ongoing ImmuneRACE study (first 160 participants) plus 1,254 subjects from 6 global collaborators. Where available, HLA class I and class II types were obtained from metadata supplied by the sample provider rather than from assay-based typing. The material from the prospective study consisted of cDNA or gDNA derived from T cells, B-cell-depleted T cells, or PBMCs. Deeply sampled blood TCRbeta repertoires from subjects exposed to, actively infected with, or recovered from COVID-19 were included in the dataset. The sample metadata nearly always contained a de-identified subject ID, COVID-19 status, age in years and sex. The repertoires were made available in a free public database intended to serve as a resource for research on the immune response to SARS-CoV-2. General study outcomes and caveats: Clinical and demographic metadata were provided uncurated, with the amount varying by source and participant.

TCRbeta CDR3 regions were amplified from genomic DNA by means of the immunoSEQ Assay, a bias-controlled multiplex PCR. As for the original processing: The number of nucleated cells in each sample was estimated by amplification of reference gene primers within the assay. Sequence reads were collapsed and filtered to measure the absolute abundance of every unique TCRbeta CDR3 rearrangement. For each sample, productive Simpson clonality was calculated as the square root of Simpson's diversity index over productive rearrangements. Drawn from immuneACCESS, this table holds only the in-frame rearrangements with V and J called that TCRdb kept. Clones are partly lost; checked studies trace under half to an unresolved V gene and leave the rest unexplained. That table gives V, J and clone size, and the DNA gave D and trimming. This sample is represented by approximately 150,000 clones; over 80% of them were singletons. The ten largest clones capture about 8.9% of the sample.

In Seattle, one collaborating source enrolled patients while the infection was active and tracked those patients longitudinally over the course of disease. Whole blood was collected in K2EDTA tubes by collaborating institutions according to the institutions' own protocols. Collaborator samples were shipped for TCRbeta analysis as frozen whole blood, isolated PBMCs, or DNA extracted from either sample type. The receptor was derived from a man younger than 45 with COVID-19, enrolled during active disease. The material sequenced was peripheral blood.

Read as DNA, the sequence is TGTGCCAGCATAACAGGGGGCACTGGCACAGATACGCAGTATTTT. Protein translation: CASITGGTGTDTQYF. Recombination linked TRBV28 to TRBJ2-3; 9 nucleotides in the junction match TRBD1. Including the terminal cysteine and phenylalanine, the CDR3 comprises 15 residues. The entry retains the CDR3 DNA only, 45 bases that are in frame from base 1. Trimming accounts for 7 bases at V and 1 base at J, while the number of junction bases matched to no gene is 6. The germline V gene provides CDR1 MDHEN and CDR2 SYDVKM. Extended through the reference TRBV28 and TRBJ2-3 proteins, this CDR3 yields the full variable domain: DVKVTQSSRYLVKRTGEKVFLECVQDMDHENMFWYRQDPGLGLRLIYFSYDVKMKEKGDIPEGYSVSREKKERFSLILESASTNQTSMYLCASITGGTGTDTQYFGPGTRLTVL.